The T cell receptor (beta chain) described here comes from a study of naive and memory T cell subsets (dated 2017 in TCRdb). Study-wide context: The study applied an open-source, UMI-based TCR alpha and beta sequencing pipeline to sorted naive and memory peripheral blood T cell subsets. IgG serology results and the functional CMV T cell responses were in complete agreement. RNA was DNase-treated and reverse transcribed with TCR constant-region primers, mostly using SuperScript III.

From the second PCR step onward, the TCR alpha chain libraries and the TCR beta chain libraries were amplified separately. Donor CMV status was determined by IFNgamma production from CD4+ T cells after overnight stimulation of fresh PBMCs with CMV viral lysate. CD4 T cells were positively selected using Miltenyi beads, after which CD8 T cells were positively selected from the CD4-negative fraction. After staining for CD3, CD4, CD8, CD45RA, CD27 and a live/dead dye, cells were sorted on a BD Aria II into four subsets based on CD45RA and CD27. Blood was obtained from three healthy volunteers, and the blood from each volunteer was fractionated into CD4 and CD8 T cells and subsequently into four differentiation subsets. Roughly 120 ml of peripheral blood was collected from each donor, and PBMC were isolated from the blood using Ficoll-Paque PLUS density-gradient centrifugation. The sorted cells were lysed in RLT buffer, after which RNA was extracted using a Qiagen RNeasy kit and kept at -80 degrees C.

Libraries were constructed by UMI-ligation and nested PCR. To cover both TRBC1 and TRBC2, the beta constant-region primer consisted of an equimolar mix of two oligonucleotides. The ligated cDNA went through four rounds of PCR with nested alpha and beta constant-region primers together with the SP2 primer. A single-stranded oligonucleotide carrying the SP2 primer and a 12-nucleotide UMI was ligated to the 3' end of the cDNA by T4 RNA ligase 1. Incubation of the ligation reaction was carried out at 16 degrees C for about 19-24 hours. PCR2 was typically performed as a SYBR Green qPCR and was stopped at a predetermined threshold so that over-amplification was prevented. Apart from the first purification, every purification step used Agencourt AMPure XP magnetic beads. Libraries were quantified by Qubit and checked on a TapeStation, with a main peak expected near 650 bp. Pooled libraries were sequenced on an Illumina MiSeq using v2 2x251 paired-end kits, and typically 1-2 million reads were obtained per sample. Each sample's library went into the pool at approximately 4.2 nM, and about 5-7% PhiX was added to help with cluster recognition. Per the original workflow: FASTQ reads processed by Demultiplexor were assigned V and J genes by Decombinator through tag matching that tolerated a single base-pair mismatch. By using UMIs, Collapsinator corrected both sequencing errors and the frequency errors caused by PCR heterogeneity. CDR3Translator translated TCRs and extracted CDR3s from the conserved cysteine to the FGXG phenylalanine, flagging non-productive sequences. Gini, Shannon entropy and inverse Simpson indices were computed after subsampling the repertoires to the same number of UMI-defined TCRs. Within the linear range, a power law was fitted to clonotype abundance distributions using maximum likelihood. Similar UMI counts, unique TCR numbers and clonal distributions were obtained with the pipeline and with MIGEC on one naive CD8 sample. In one analysis, naive TCRs also found in any memory subset of the same donor were removed from the naive repertoire. The repertoires were searched for 7,322 CMV-associated CDR3 sequences that had been compiled from VDJdb and a published dataset. The public reads were reanalyzed by TCRdb: fastp trimming at Q25, MiXCR alignment, in-frame beta chains only. Each CDR3 protein appears once, grouped with its most common genes and DNA. The V and J calls come from TCRdb's annotation, not from the publication. The sample yields around 93,000 distinct CDR3 sequences; around 11% were counted once. Around 0.13% of the sample comes from the top ten.

There are many counts of this clonotype. Its antigen is not yet known. No much larger clonotype is one base removed from it; base qualities were not supplied. General findings and caveats noted by the study authors: Naive repertoires, especially CD8, contained a few larger clonotypes, possibly memory cells re-expressing CD45RA. RNA-based TCR counts may be affected by expression changes linked to T cell activation and differentiation. The abundance of TCRs followed a power law with an exponent that differed between naive and memory subsets yet stayed consistent across the three individuals. In both CD4 and CD8 cells, the Gini index increased while Shannon and inverse Simpson diversity decreased from naive through CM, EM and EMRA. Single alpha or beta chain sequences, rather than paired alpha/beta receptors, were used to define clonotypes. No ground truth was available to validate the repertoire findings for the naive and memory subsets. Once error correction was done, more than 95% of naive TCR sequences showed up just once, which made the naive abundance distributions much steeper than those of the memory subsets.

Inclusive of the bounding cysteine and phenylalanine, the CDR3 is 18 residues long. Only the CDR3 DNA stays, 54 bases, in frame from base 1. Deletion took 0 bases off V and 1 base off J, with a span of 13 bases between the germline ends. In the germline V gene, CDR1 corresponds to SGHTA and CDR2 to FQGNSA. Sequenced sample: naive CD4+ T cells from blood. Sample cell subset or site, as interpreted from the label and publication: naive T cells, CD45RA high CD27+. The TCR originated in a human donor in good health. The V and J genes are TRBV7-2 and TRBJ2-6; the D segment may tentatively be TRBD1 or TRBD2, each giving 6 matched bases. The nucleotide sequence is given as TGTGCCAGCAGCTTAGCCGGTTCGGGGGCGTCTGGGGCCAACGTCCTGACTTTC. It is translated as CASSLAGSGASGANVLTF. Full variable domain (CDR3 extended with the reference TRBV7-2 and TRBJ2-6 proteins): GAGVSQSPSNKVTEKGKDVELRCDPISGHTALYWYRQSLGQGLEFLIYFQGNSAPDKSGLPSDRFSAERTGGSVSTLTIQRTQQEDSAVYLCASSLAGSGASGANVLTFGAGSRLTVL.